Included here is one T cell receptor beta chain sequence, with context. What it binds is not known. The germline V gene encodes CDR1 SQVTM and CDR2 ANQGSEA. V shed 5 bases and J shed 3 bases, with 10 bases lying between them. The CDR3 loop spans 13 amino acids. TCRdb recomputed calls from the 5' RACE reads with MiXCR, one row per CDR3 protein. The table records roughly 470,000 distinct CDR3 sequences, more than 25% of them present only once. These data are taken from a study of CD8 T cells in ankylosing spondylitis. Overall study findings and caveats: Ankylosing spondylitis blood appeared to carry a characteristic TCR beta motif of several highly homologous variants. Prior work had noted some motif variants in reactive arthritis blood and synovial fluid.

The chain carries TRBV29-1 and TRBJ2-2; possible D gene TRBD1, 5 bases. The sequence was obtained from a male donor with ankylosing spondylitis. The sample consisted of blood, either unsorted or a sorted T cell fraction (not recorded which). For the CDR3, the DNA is TGCAGCGTTAGAGACAGTGACACCGGGGAGCTGTTTTTT. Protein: CSVRDSDTGELFF.